Sequencing of this T cell receptor beta chain was carried out in a study of T cell responses to AZD1222 COVID-19 vaccine (dated by TCRdb to about 2021). Broadly, across the study: Because spike-specific TCR depth and breadth did not differ between the two schedules, AZD1222 recipients who got a second dose at roughly 4 weeks were pooled with those who got a second dose at roughly 12 weeks. TCR sequencing covered 230 to 250 trial participants: 200 to 220 given two doses of AZD1222 and around 26 given two doses of MenACWY control vaccine. Trial participants were enrolled into age subgroups of 18-55, 56-69 and 70-plus years, which contained around 150, 28 and 57 TCR-sequenced participants, respectively. Overall results and qualifications from the work: Conclusions about previously exposed vaccinees are limited, since just five or six AZD1222 recipients were seropositive for SARS-CoV-2 at baseline. Nearly half of unique spike-specific TCRs reportedly recognized epitopes outside regions mutated in the B.1.351 and B.1.1.7 variants. Participants were mostly white British and included more females than males, and it was suggested by the authors that clonal diversity may have been underestimated. Because no day 14 peak-response samples were available, repertoires were characterized only after the peak T cell response. Spike-specific TCR breadth and depth rose significantly after two AZD1222 doses compared with day 0 and with MenACWY recipients. In the small 56-69-year group, the increase in depth fell short of significance, most likely because of low power. Vaccine-associated CD4 TCRs spanned the whole spike protein, with dominant responses in regions 160-218 and 743-854.

The CDR3 regions of human TCRbeta chains were analyzed by immunosequencing. For the original study's pipeline: Repertoire TCRs were matched against a reference library of SARS-CoV-2-specific TCRs generated with the MIRA antigen-specificity platform. Breadth was defined as the fraction of unique TCRs that were SARS-CoV-2-associated, and depth was defined as the fraction of total T cells that were SARS-CoV-2-associated. Using the MIRA data, each spike-specific TCR was assigned both to the spike region to which the TCR was reactive and to a CD4 or CD8 class. Log10-transformed breadth and depth values were compared by one-way ANOVA with Sidak's multiple comparisons tests. This immuneACCESS table, as held by TCRdb, lists in-frame sequences with V and J called but not all clones. Of the missing ones, under half trace to an unresolved V gene in checked studies; the others have no known cause. V and J calls and clone size follow that table, whereas D and trimming were derived from the DNA. The sample table records approximately 150,000 clones; 90% to 95% of these occur just once. The ten largest clones capture 2.6% of the sample.

The time point tag for this specimen amounts to: baseline before first vaccination. Vaccinee samples were obtained from the UK trials COV001 and COV002, which included a single-blind randomized controlled phase 2/3 trial of AZD1222 (ChAdOx1 nCoV-19) in healthy adults. For TCRbeta chain sequencing, PBMC samples from trial participants were taken at day 0 and at day 28 after the second dose. About this clone: The antigen it recognizes is unknown. Base quality data are lacking; no much larger clone is found one base away.

The CDR3 runs 15 residues from the cysteine to the phenylalanine. Just CDR3 DNA is preserved here, 45 bases in frame from base 1. Clipping removes 5 bases from V and 1 base from J, with 7 as the unmatched junction base count. The germline V gene (reference sequence) supplies CDR1 MNHEY and CDR2 SMNVEV. This material consisted of peripheral blood, taken on day 0 of AZD1222 vaccination. This sequence originates from an adult in good health. Here the chain combines TRBV27 and TRBJ1-2, with 7 central nucleotides matching TRBD1. The DNA sequence is as follows: TGTGCCAGCAGTCTAAATGCAGGGGGTAACTATGGCTACACCTTC. The translation is CASSLNAGGNYGYTF.